Sequencing of this T cell receptor beta chain was carried out in a study of T cells in Graves' hyperthyroidism and ophthalmopathy. Study in general: Sampling of peripheral blood happened at initial diagnosis, prior to any treatment.

Overall study results and limits: Ophthalmopathy could be told apart from stable hyperthyroidism with a 13 V-J model.

This clonotype was observed many times. The antigen remains undetermined. Researchers amplified the TCR beta CDR3 regions from RNA transcripts. HTBI primers were the set used in a first-round RT-PCR of the TCR CDR3. TCRdb recomputed calls from the multiplex PCR reads with MiXCR, one row per CDR3 protein. The profile shows 450,000 to 550,000 distinct CDR3 sequences, 24% of them singletons. The CDR3 is 12 residues long. Trimming pared 5 bases from V and 6 bases from J, leaving 11 bases between. Per the germline V gene, CDR1 is MNHEY and CDR2 is SMNVEV (reference sequence). The chain couples TRBV27 to TRBJ2-7; no firm D call. The TCR comes from a woman in her thirties with Graves' ophthalmopathy. Sequencing was done on a sample of blood. This chain's CDR3 is CASSTTASEQYF. CDR3 bases: TGTGCCAGCAGTACGACCGCTAGCGAGCAGTACTTC.